This T cell receptor (beta chain) comes out of a study of blood T cell repertoires in COVID-19. Study-wide background: Acute-phase and convalescent COVID-19 samples originated in the United States, Italy and Spain. T cells, B-cell-depleted T cells, or PBMCs provided the cDNA or gDNA that served as material.

V was cut by 4 bases and J by 2 bases, with 9 bases left in between. Per the germline V gene, CDR1 is LNHDA and CDR2 is SQIVND (reference sequence). The CDR3 length is 14 residues. Profiled with immunoSEQ multiplex PCR; TCRdb holds only in-frame clones, not every one. The sample shows 390,000 or so clones, 70% to 90% of them seen only once. The receptor was isolated from a young woman with active or convalescent COVID-19. The sequenced sample consisted of peripheral blood. This chain joins TRBV19 and TRBJ1-3; tentative D call: TRBD1 (6 bases). The CDR3 DNA follows: TGTGCCAGTAGTAAGACAGGACCTGGAAACACCATATATTTT. Residues: CASSKTGPGNTIYF.